Listed here are 27 T cell receptor beta chains from one sample, sequenced in a study of T cell responses to AZD1222 COVID-19 vaccine. Profiling relied on immunoSEQ multiplex PCR, and the TCRdb table lists in-frame clones only, not all of them. The table lists roughly 120,000 clones, about nine tenths of them singletons. This material consisted of peripheral blood, taken on day 0 of AZD1222 vaccination. The origin of the receptors is an adult in good health.

J is TRBJ2-2 and V is TRBV29-1, with 9 bases identical to TRBD1. CDR1 is SQVTM and CDR2 is ANQGSEA in the germline V gene. The CDR3 runs 14 residues. The junction had 5 bases not matched to a gene; V was cut back by 7 bases and J by 2 bases. The CDR3: CSGVGQGNTGELFF. CDR3 nucleotide sequence: TGCAGCGGGGTGGGACAGGGTAACACCGGGGAGCTGTTTTTT.

V gene TRBV2 combines with J gene TRBJ2-5; 8 positions agree with TRBD1. J gave up 5 bases and V 4 bases, and 9 bases lay outside the gene matches. Germline V gives CDR1 SNHLY, CDR2 FYNNEI. The CDR3 consists of 15 residues. CDR3 loop: CASSGLQGARETQYF. The CDR3 bases are TGTGCCAGCAGTGGTCTGCAGGGGGCTCGGGAGACCCAGTACTTC. Based on the CDR3 plus reference TRBV2 and TRBJ2-5, the full variable domain is EPEVTQTPSHQVTQMGQEVILRCVPISNHLYFYWYRQILGQKVEFLVSFYNNEISEKSEIFDDQFSVERPDGSNFTLKIRSTKLEDSAMYFCASSGLQGARETQYFGPGTRLLVL.

The chain has TRBV29-1 and TRBJ1-6, with 8 bases matching TRBD1. Looked up from germline, CDR1 is SQVTM and CDR2 is ANQGSEA. This CDR3 has 13 amino acids. V gave up 6 bases and J gave up 8 bases; unmatched junction bases: 6. The CDR3 spells CSVGDRQDSPLHF. In DNA form, the CDR3 reads TGCAGCGTAGGGGACAGGCAGGATTCACCCCTCCACTTT.

CDR3 region: CASSLRQGISSYGYTF. The CDR3 DNA is TGTGCCAGCAGCTTGAGACAGGGGATAAGTAGCTATGGCTACACCTTC. The genes are TRBV5-6 and TRBJ1-2, with 8 bases matching TRBD1. Trimming cost V 1 base and J 4 bases; bases outside gene matches: 9. The germline gives CDR1 SGHDT, CDR2 YYEEEE. The CDR3 has 16 residues. Full variable domain (outside the CDR3, taken from reference TRBV5-6 and TRBJ1-2): DAGVTQSPTHLIKTRGQQVTLRCSPKSGHDTVSWYQQALGQGPQFIFQYYEEEERQRGNFPDRFSGHQFPNYSSELNVNALLLGDSALYLCASSLRQGISSYGYTFGSGTRLTVV.

This CDR3 is CASSLWNTEAFF. The CDR3 nucleotides are TGTGCCAGCAGCTTATGGAACACTGAAGCTTTCTTT. The chain is built from TRBV7-2 and TRBJ1-1; D remains unclear. The germline V gene encodes CDR1 SGHTA and CDR2 FQGNSA. V was trimmed by 2 bases and J by 1 base, leaving 2 bases between them. CDR3 length: 12 residues.

This clone is a singleton in its sample. The chain carries TRBV7-3 and TRBJ2-3; 8 nucleotides match TRBD2. V was clipped by 5 bases and J by 6 bases; unmatched bases: 7. Germline V gene sequence: CDR1 SGHTA, CDR2 FQGTGA. The CDR3 runs 14 residues. The DNA for the CDR3 is TGTGCCAGCAGCCAATGGACGGGAGGGGATACGCAGTATTTT. Residues: CASSQWTGGDTQYF.

The V call is TRBV5-4, the J call TRBJ1-5; no definite D call. V lost 4 bases, J lost 3 bases, and 8 bases lay in between. The length of the CDR3 is 13 residues. The germline gives CDR1 SGHNT, CDR2 YYREEE (reference sequence). CDR3 sequence: CASSLDTNQPQHF. The DNA for the CDR3 is TGTGCCAGCAGCCTTGACACCAATCAGCCCCAGCATTTT.

The chain uses TRBV5-4 and TRBJ2-5, with D possibly matching TRBD2 (6 bases). CDR1 is SGHNT, CDR2 YYREEE, per germline (reference sequence). V shed 3 bases and J shed 0 bases, with 18 bases lying between them. The CDR3 sequence is 17 residues long. CDR3: CASSSGPDYPYQETQYF. The CDR3 DNA follows: TGTGCCAGCAGCTCGGGACCGGACTATCCGTACCAAGAGACCCAGTACTTC.

The CDR3 region has the DNA TGTGCCAGCAGTGAGATATTGGGACAGCCCCAGCATTTT. This codes for CASSEILGQPQHF. The V call is TRBV2, the J call TRBJ1-5; D gene ambiguous. This CDR3 spans 13 amino acids. Germline-derived CDR1 and CDR2 are SNHLY and FYNNEI. The V and J ends lost 3 bases and 7 bases respectively, with 10 bases between them. Based on the CDR3 plus reference TRBV2 and TRBJ1-5, the full variable domain is EPEVTQTPSHQVTQMGQEVILRCVPISNHLYFYWYRQILGQKVEFLVSFYNNEISEKSEIFDDQFSVERPDGSNFTLKIRSTKLEDSAMYFCASSEILGQPQHFGDGTRLSIL.

This clone was observed at least ten times. The genes are TRBV19 and TRBJ2-1; 7 bases map to TRBD1. Unmatched junction bases numbered 10, after V lost 7 bases and J lost 7 bases. The germline V gene encodes CDR1 LNHDA and CDR2 SQIVND (reference sequence). This CDR3 is built from 14 residues. CDR3: CASISSPGGNEQFF. In DNA, the CDR3 is TGTGCCAGTATCAGCAGCCCAGGGGGAAATGAGCAGTTCTTC. The full variable domain, its missing parts supplied by reference TRBV19 and TRBJ2-1, is DGGITQSPKYLFRKEGQNVTLSCEQNLNHDAMYWYRQDPGQGLRLIYYSQIVNDFQKGDIAEGYSVSREKKESFPLTVTSAQKNPTAFYLCASISSPGGNEQFFGPGTRLTVL.

The chain is built from TRBV27 and TRBJ1-6; D is undetermined. V was trimmed by 0 bases and J by 2 bases, leaving 8 bases between them. The CDR3 loop spans 16 amino acids. Germline CDR1 and CDR2: MNHEY and SMNVEV (reference sequence). In DNA, the CDR3 is TGTGCCAGCAGTTTATCCAGGCCCGCCTATAATTCACCCCTCCACTTT. Encoded protein: CASSLSRPAYNSPLHF.

The rearrangement uses TRBV24-1 and TRBJ2-7; D gene ambiguous. Between the trimmed V and J ends, which lost 5 bases and 3 bases, there was a span of 10 bases. Germline CDR1 KGHDR, CDR2 SFDVKD. This CDR3 has 13 amino acids. The CDR3 reads CATSAGALYEQYF. The DNA for the CDR3 is TGTGCCACCAGTGCAGGCGCACTCTACGAGCAGTACTTC.

The chain employs TRBV19 and TRBJ1-2; TRBD1 matches at 7 bases. The length of the CDR3 is 14 residues. V gave up 4 bases and J gave up 6 bases; unmatched junction bases: 8. In germline, CDR1 is LNHDA, CDR2 SQIVND (reference sequence). The CDR3 loop is CASSSLGQLDGYTF. CDR3 sequence (DNA): TGTGCCAGTAGTAGCCTGGGACAGCTAGATGGCTACACCTTC.

The chain recombines TRBV11-2 with TRBJ1-5, with a weak D call TRBD1 (5 bases). Germline CDR1 SGHAT, CDR2 FQNNGV. The CDR3 runs to 14 residues. Trimming stripped 2 bases from V and 4 bases from J, with 9 bases between. CDR3 bases: TGTGCCAGCAGCTTAAGAGACAGAAATCAGCCCCAGCATTTT. The encoded protein is CASSLRDRNQPQHF.

This chain connects TRBV29-1 to TRBJ1-2; possibly TRBD1 for D (6 bases). Germline V gene sequence: CDR1 SQVTM, CDR2 ANQGSEA. The CDR3 loop spans 13 amino acids. The germline V and J ends were trimmed by 7 bases and 0 bases, with 12 bases remaining between them. Here the CDR3 DNA reads TGCAGCGCCCTAGGACAGACTAACTATGGCTACACCTTC. Its translation: CSALGQTNYGYTF.

This chain uses TRBV12-3 or TRBV12-4 with TRBJ1-6, with D unclear. The V and J ends lost 5 bases and 7 bases respectively, with 6 bases between them. This CDR3 comprises 12 residues. The CDR3 coding sequence is TGTGCCAGCAGTCTCAACAATTCACCCCTCCACTTT. This codes for CASSLNNSPLHF.

V usage is TRBV7-9 and J usage is TRBJ1-4; no clear D. From germline, CDR1 is SEHNR and CDR2 FQNEAQ (reference sequence). Trimming pared 5 bases from V and 11 bases from J, leaving 12 bases between. The length of the CDR3 is 12 residues. The CDR3: CASSPPDGKLFF. The CDR3 region has the DNA TGTGCCAGCAGCCCGCCTGACGGGAAACTGTTTTTT.

This clone was observed a handful of times. This chain uses TRBV11-1 with TRBJ2-7; the D is unclear. Trimming removed 1 base at V and 7 bases at J, with 5 bases between. The CDR3 spans 11 residues. From germline, CDR1 is SGHAT and CDR2 FQDESV (reference sequence). The CDR3 DNA sequence: TGTGCCAGCAGCTTAGAATTTGAGCAGTACTTC. Encoded protein: CASSLEFEQYF.

V and J are TRBV7-9 and TRBJ2-1; either TRBD1 or TRBD2 may supply D (5 bases each). Trimming left V 5 bases short and J 12 bases short, with 14 bases between. The germline V gene encodes CDR1 SEHNR and CDR2 FQNEAQ (reference sequence). CDR3 length: 12 residues. The CDR3: CASSPNMGRQFF. The CDR3 DNA sequence: TGTGCCAGCAGCCCAAATATGGGACGGCAGTTCTTC. The full variable domain, completed using reference TRBV7-9 and TRBJ2-1, is DTGVSQNPRHKITKRGQNVTFRCDPISEHNRLYWYRQTLGQGPEFLTYFQNEAQLEKSRLLSDRFSAERPKGSFSTLEIQRTEQGDSAMYLCASSPNMGRQFFGPGTRLTVL.

This chain connects TRBV6-5 to TRBJ1-6, with D perhaps matching TRBD1 (6 bases). The CDR3 is 14 residues long. The germline CDR1 and CDR2 sequences are MNHEY and SVGAGI. With 8 bases removed from V and 3 bases from J, the gap between germline ends came to 11 bases. This CDR3 reads CASGDILYNSPLHF. CDR3 nucleotides: TGTGCCAGCGGGGACATTCTCTATAATTCACCCCTCCACTTT.

The gene calls are TRBV7-9 and TRBJ2-1; D gene ambiguous. Trimming pared 4 bases from V and 6 bases from J, leaving 7 bases between. This CDR3 has 12 amino acids. In germline, CDR1 is SEHNR, CDR2 FQNEAQ (reference sequence). The CDR3 reads CASSSILNEQFF. CDR3 in DNA: TGTGCCAGCAGCTCAATACTCAATGAGCAGTTCTTC.

The chain combines TRBV28 with TRBJ1-5, with D maybe TRBD1 (5 bases). The V gene's germline CDR1 is MDHEN and CDR2 SYDVKM. Trimming removed 4 bases from V and 4 bases from J, with 14 bases in between. The CDR3 extends over 15 amino acids. The CDR3 here is CASSSLGGGNQPQHF. The CDR3 coding sequence is TGTGCCAGCAGTTCCCTCGGGGGTGGGAATCAGCCCCAGCATTTT.

CDR3 loop: CATSRGGAPRSPLHF. The CDR3 coding sequence is TGTGCCACCAGCAGAGGGGGGGCACCACGATCACCCCTCCACTTT. The chain joins TRBV15 to TRBJ1-6, with D possibly TRBD1 on 6 matching bases. V was cut by 1 base and J by 10 bases, with 14 bases left in between. CDR1 is LNHNV and CDR2 is YYDKDF in the germline V gene (reference sequence). The CDR3 extends over 15 amino acids.

In this sample, this clone turned up once. This sequence joins TRBV7-8 and TRBJ2-1, with 8 bases lining up with TRBD1. Per the germline V gene, CDR1 is SGHVS and CDR2 is FQNEAQ. Trimming cost V 0 bases and J 6 bases; bases outside gene matches: 7. This CDR3 has 16 amino acids. CDR3 amino acids: CASSLAARTGSNEQFF. For the CDR3, the DNA is TGTGCCAGCAGCTTAGCGGCCCGGACAGGGTCCAATGAGCAGTTCTTC. The full variable domain, completed using reference TRBV7-8 and TRBJ2-1, is GAGVSQSPRYKVAKRGQDVALRCDPISGHVSLFWYQQALGQGPEFLTYFQNEAQLDKSGLPSDRFFAERPEGSVSTLKIQRTQQEDSAVYLCASSLAARTGSNEQFFGPGTRLTVL.

This clone was seen just once. This rearrangement joins TRBV28 to TRBJ2-3; D gene ambiguous. The ends were cut back, 7 bases at V and 0 bases at J, with 14 bases in the middle. Looked up from germline, CDR1 is MDHEN and CDR2 is SYDVKM. CDR3 size: 15 residues. CDR3 DNA sequence: TGTGCCAGCACAACGCGGAGAACTAGCACAGATACGCAGTATTTT. This translates into CASTTRRTSTDTQYF.

The chain's CDR3 is CASSVGGVYTF. The CDR3 DNA reads as TGTGCCAGCAGCGTAGGGGGGGTCTACACCTTC. The genes are TRBV9 and TRBJ1-2, with TRBD1 as a possible D gene (5 bases). Germline V lookup: CDR1 SGDLS, CDR2 YYNGEE. V lost 0 bases to trimming and J lost 10 bases, with 7 bases between them. CDR3 size: 11 residues.

The chain employs TRBV20-1 and TRBJ1-1; D is uncertain. The CDR3 spans 11 residues. Trimming left V 5 bases short and J 1 base short, with 5 bases between. Germline V gives CDR1 DFQATT, CDR2 SNEGSKA (reference sequence). The CDR3 is CSASRNTEAFF. CDR3 DNA: TGCAGTGCTTCAAGGAACACTGAAGCTTTCTTT.